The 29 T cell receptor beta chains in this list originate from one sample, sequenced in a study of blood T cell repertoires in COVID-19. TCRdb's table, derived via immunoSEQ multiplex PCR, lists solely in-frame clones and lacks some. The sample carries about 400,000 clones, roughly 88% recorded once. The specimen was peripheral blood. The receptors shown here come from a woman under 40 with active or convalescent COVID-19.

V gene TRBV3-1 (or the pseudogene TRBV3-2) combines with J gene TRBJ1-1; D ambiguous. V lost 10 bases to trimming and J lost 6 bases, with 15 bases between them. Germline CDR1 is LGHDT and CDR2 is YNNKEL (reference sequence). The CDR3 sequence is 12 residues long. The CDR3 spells CATTDGYAEAFF. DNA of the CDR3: TGTGCCACCACCGACGGGTACGCTGAAGCTTTCTTT.

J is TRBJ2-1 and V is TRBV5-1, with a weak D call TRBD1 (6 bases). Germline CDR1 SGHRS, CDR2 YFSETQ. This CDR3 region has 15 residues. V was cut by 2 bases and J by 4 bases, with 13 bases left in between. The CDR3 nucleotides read TGCGCCAGCAGCTTCCTACAGGGTTCATACAATGAGCAGTTCTTC. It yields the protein CASSFLQGSYNEQFF.

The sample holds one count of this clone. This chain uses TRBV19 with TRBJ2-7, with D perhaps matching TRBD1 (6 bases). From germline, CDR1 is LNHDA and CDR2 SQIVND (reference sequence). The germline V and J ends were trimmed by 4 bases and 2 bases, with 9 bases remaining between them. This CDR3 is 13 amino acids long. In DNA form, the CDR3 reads TGTGCCAGTAGTACCACAGGGCCCTACGAGCAGTACTTC. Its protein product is CASSTTGPYEQYF.

This chain's CDR3 is CASSGSPANEQFF. In DNA, the CDR3 is TGTGCCAGCAGCGGGAGCCCCGCCAATGAGCAGTTCTTC. The J gene is TRBJ2-1, the V gene TRBV6-5; possibly TRBD2 for D (6 bases). The CDR3 spans 13 residues. Germline V gene sequence: CDR1 MNHEY, CDR2 SVGAGI. The V and J ends lost 6 bases and 6 bases respectively, with 12 bases between them.

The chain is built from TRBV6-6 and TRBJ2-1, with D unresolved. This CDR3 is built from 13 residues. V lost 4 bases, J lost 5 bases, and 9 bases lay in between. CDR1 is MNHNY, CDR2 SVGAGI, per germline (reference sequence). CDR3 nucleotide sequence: TGTGCCAGCAGTTTCGAGGTTCACAATGAGCAGTTCTTC. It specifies CASSFEVHNEQFF.

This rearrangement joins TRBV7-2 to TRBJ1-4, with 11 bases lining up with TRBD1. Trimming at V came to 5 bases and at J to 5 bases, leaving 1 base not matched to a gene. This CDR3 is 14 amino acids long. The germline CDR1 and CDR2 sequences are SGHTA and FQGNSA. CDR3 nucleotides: TGTGCCAGCAGCCGGGACAGGGGGAATGAAAAACTGTTTTTT. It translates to CASSRDRGNEKLFF.

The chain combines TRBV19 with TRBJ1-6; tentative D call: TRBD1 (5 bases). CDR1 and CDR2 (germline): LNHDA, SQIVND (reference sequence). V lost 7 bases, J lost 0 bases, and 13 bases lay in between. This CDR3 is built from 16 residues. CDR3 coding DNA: TGTGCCAGTAATCAGGGACTCAGCTCCTATAATTCACCCCTCCACTTT. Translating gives CASNQGLSSYNSPLHF.

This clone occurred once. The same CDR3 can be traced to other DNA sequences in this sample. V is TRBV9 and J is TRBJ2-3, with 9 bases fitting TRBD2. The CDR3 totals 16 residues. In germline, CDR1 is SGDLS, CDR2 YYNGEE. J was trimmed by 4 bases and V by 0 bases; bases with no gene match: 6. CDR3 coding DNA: TGTGCCAGCAGCGTAGGGGTAGGCGGGGGGGCAGATACGCAGTATTTT. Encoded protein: CASSVGVGGGADTQYF.

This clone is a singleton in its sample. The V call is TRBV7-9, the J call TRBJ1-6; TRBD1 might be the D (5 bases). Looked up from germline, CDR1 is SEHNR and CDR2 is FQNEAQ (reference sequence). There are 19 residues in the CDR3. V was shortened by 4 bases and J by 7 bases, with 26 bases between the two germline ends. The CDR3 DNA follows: TGTGCCAGCAGCTGGGGGGGGGTTGATGGCAGGACTCTCAATTCACCCCTCCACTTT. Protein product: CASSWGGVDGRTLNSPLHF.

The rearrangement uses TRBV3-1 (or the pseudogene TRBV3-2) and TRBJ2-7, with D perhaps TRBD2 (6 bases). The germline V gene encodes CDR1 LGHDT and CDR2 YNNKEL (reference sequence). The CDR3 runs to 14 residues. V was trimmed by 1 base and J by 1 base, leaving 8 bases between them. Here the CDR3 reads CASSQGAGSYEQYF. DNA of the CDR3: TGTGCCAGCAGCCAAGGGGCGGGGTCCTACGAGCAGTACTTC.

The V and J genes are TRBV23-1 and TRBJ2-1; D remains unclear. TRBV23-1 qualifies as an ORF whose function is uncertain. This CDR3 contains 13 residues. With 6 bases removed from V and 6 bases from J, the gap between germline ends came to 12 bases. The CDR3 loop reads CASSPGSANEQFF. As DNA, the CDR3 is TGCGCCAGCAGCCCCGGGTCCGCCAATGAGCAGTTCTTC.

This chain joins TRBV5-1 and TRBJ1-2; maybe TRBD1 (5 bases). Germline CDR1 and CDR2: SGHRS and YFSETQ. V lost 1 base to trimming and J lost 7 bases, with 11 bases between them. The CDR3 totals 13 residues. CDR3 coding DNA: TGCGCCAGCAGCTTGAGCCAGGGAGGTGGCTACACCTTC. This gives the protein CASSLSQGGGYTF.

The DNA for the CDR3 is TGTGCCAGTAGTAAATTAGCGGGGAACACAGATACGCAGTATTTT. It is translated as CASSKLAGNTDTQYF. The rearrangement joins TRBV19 to TRBJ2-3, with 8 positions matching TRBD2. The J segment lost 2 bases and the V segment lost 4 bases, leaving 5 bases of the junction unmatched. The CDR3 has 15 residues. The germline CDR1 and CDR2 sequences are LNHDA and SQIVND (reference sequence).

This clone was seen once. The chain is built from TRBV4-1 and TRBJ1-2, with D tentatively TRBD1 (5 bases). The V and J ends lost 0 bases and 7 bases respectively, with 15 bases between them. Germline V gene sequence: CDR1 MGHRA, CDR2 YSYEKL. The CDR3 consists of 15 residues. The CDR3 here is CASSQDPGGDTGYTF. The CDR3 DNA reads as TGCGCCAGCAGCCAAGATCCGGGGGGTGACACTGGCTACACCTTC.

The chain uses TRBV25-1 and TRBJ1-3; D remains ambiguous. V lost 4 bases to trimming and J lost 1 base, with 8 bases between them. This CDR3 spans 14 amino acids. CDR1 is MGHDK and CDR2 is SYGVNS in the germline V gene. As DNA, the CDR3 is TGTGCCAGCAGTGGGCCCCAGTCTGGAAACACCATATATTTT. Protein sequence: CASSGPQSGNTIYF.

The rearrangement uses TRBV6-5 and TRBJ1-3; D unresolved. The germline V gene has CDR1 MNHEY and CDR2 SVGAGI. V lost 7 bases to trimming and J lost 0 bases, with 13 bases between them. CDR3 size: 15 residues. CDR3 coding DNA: TGTGCCAGCACCTTCACAAGTGACTCTGGAAACACCATATATTTT. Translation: CASTFTSDSGNTIYF.

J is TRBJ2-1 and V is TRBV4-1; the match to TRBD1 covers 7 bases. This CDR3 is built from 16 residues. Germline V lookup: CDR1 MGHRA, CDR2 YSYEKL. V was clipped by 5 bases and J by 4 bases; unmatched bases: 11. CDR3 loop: CASSGTTGNKYNEQFF. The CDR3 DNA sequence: TGCGCCAGCAGCGGAACGACAGGGAACAAGTACAATGAGCAGTTCTTC.

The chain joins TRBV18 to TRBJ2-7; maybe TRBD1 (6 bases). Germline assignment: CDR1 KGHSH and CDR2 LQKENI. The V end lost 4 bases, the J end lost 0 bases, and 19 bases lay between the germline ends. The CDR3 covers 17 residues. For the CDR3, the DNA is TGTGCCAGCTCACACATAACTTCCGGACAGTACTCCTACGAGCAGTACTTC. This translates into CASSHITSGQYSYEQYF.

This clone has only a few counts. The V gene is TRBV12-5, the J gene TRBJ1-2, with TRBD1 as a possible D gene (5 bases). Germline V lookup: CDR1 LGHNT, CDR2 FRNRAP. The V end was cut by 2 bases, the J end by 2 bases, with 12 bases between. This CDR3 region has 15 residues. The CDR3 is CASGLIPGLNYGYTF. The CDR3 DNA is TGTGCTAGTGGTTTGATCCCAGGGCTAAACTATGGCTACACCTTC.

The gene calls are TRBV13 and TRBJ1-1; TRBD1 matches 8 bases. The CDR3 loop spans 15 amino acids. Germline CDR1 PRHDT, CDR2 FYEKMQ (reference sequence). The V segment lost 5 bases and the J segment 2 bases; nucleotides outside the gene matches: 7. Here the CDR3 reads CASSQGTGFNTEAFF. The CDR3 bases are TGTGCCAGCAGCCAAGGGACAGGTTTTAACACTGAAGCTTTCTTT.

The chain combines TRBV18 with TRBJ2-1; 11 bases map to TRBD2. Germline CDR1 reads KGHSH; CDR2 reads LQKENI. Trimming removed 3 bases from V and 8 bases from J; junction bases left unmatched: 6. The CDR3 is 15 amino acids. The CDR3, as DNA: TGTGCCAGCTCACCTTGGACTAGCGGGTGGGATGAGCAGTTCTTC. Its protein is CASSPWTSGWDEQFF.

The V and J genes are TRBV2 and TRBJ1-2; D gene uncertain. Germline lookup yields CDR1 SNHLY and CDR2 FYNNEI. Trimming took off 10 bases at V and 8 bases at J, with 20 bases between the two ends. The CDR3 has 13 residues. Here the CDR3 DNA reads TGTGCCACCTCCGGTCCGGGAGCCCAGGGCTACACCTTC. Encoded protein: CATSGPGAQGYTF.

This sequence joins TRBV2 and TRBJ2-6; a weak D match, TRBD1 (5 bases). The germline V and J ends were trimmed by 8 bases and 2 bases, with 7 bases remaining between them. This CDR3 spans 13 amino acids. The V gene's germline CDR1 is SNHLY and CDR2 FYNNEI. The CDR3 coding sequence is TGTGCCAGCGACAGTACTGGGGCCAACGTCCTGACTTTC. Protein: CASDSTGANVLTF.

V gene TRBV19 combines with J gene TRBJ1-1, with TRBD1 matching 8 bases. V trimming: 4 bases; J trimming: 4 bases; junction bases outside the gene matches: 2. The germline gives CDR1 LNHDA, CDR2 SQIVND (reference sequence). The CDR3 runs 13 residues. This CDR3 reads CASSTDRVTEAFF. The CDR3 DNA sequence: TGTGCCAGTAGTACGGACAGGGTCACTGAAGCTTTCTTT.

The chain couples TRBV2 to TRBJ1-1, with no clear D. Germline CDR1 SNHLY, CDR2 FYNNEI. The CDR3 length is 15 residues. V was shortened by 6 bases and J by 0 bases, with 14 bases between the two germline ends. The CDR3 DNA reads TGTGCCAGCAGCCGCCCTCAGGCTATGAACACTGAAGCTTTCTTT. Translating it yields CASSRPQAMNTEAFF.

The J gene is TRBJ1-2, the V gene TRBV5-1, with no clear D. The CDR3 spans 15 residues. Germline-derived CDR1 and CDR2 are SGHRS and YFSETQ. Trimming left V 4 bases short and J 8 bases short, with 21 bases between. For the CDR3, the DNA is TGCGCCAGCAGCACCAACGGGGAGGTCGTTGAAGGCTACACCTTC. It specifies CASSTNGEVVEGYTF. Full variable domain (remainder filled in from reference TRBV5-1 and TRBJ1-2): KAGVTQTPRYLIKTRGQQVTLSCSPISGHRSVSWYQQTPGQGLQFLFEYFSETQRNKGNFPGRFSGRQFSNSRSEMNVSTLELGDSALYLCASSTNGEVVEGYTFGSGTRLTVV.

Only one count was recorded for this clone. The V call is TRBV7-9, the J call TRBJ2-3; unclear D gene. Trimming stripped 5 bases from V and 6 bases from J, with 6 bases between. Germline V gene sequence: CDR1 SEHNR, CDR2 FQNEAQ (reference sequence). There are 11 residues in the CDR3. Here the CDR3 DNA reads TGTGCCAGCAGCCAATCCGATACGCAGTATTTT. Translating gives CASSQSDTQYF.

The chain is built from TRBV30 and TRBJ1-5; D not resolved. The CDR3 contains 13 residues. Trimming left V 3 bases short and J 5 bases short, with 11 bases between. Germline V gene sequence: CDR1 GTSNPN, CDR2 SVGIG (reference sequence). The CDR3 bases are TGTGCCTGGAGGGCTCCTGGTGATCAGCCCCAGCATTTT. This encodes CAWRAPGDQPQHF.

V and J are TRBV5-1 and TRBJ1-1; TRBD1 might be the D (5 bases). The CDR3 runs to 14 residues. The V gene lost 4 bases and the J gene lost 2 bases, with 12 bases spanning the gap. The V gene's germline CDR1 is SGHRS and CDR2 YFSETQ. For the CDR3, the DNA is TGCGCCAGCAGCGGTAAGGGGCTAAACACTGAAGCTTTCTTT. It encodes CASSGKGLNTEAFF.